Below are 18 T cell receptor beta chains sequenced from a single sample in a study of blood T cell repertoires in COVID-19. The assay was immunoSEQ multiplex PCR, and TCRdb's table has in-frame clones only and misses some. The sample has around 74,000 clones; 90% are singletons. Sample: peripheral blood. Receptor source: a woman aged 80 or over with active or convalescent COVID-19.

This clone was seen only once. The chain uses TRBV10-1 and TRBJ1-4; 8 positions match TRBD1. Germline V gene sequence: CDR1 WNHNN, CDR2 SYGVQD (reference sequence). The CDR3 extends over 19 amino acids. The trim removed 5 bases at V and 8 bases at J, leaving 22 bases unmatched. The CDR3 region is CASSFRPGQELSRGEKLFF. CDR3 sequence (DNA): TGCGCCAGCAGTTTCAGACCGGGACAGGAATTAAGCCGGGGGGAAAAACTGTTTTTT.

The V and J genes are TRBV19 and TRBJ2-1; D not certain. The germline V gene has CDR1 LNHDA and CDR2 SQIVND (reference sequence). V dropped 8 bases and J dropped 2 bases, with 4 bases sitting between them. This CDR3 is 11 amino acids long. This CDR3 is CASRAYNEQFF. The CDR3 nucleotides read TGTGCCAGTCGTGCCTACAATGAGCAGTTCTTC.

This chain links TRBV14 with TRBJ1-2, with D uncertain. The CDR3 extends over 16 amino acids. Germline CDR1 reads SGHDN; CDR2 reads FVKESK. V was clipped by 0 bases and J by 4 bases, with 15 bases between them. Here the CDR3 DNA reads TGTGCCAGCAGCCAAGATCCCGGGAATTACCTCTATGGCTACACCTTC. Amino acid sequence: CASSQDPGNYLYGYTF.

On this clone itself: The CDR3 ends on some other residue instead of the conserved phenylalanine or tryptophan, so this is likely a read error. The DNA is omitted, as the CDR3 cannot be located on it reliably, and the CDR3 follows TCRdb's listing. The gene calls are TRBV24-1 and TRBJ2-3; the tabulated D call, TRBD1, remains unverified against the DNA. The CDR3 length equals 10 residues, ends included. In germline, CDR1 is KGHDR, CDR2 SFDVKD. The CDR3 region is CATRIRDSRM.

The V call is TRBV7-2, the J call TRBJ2-7; 7 bases are shared with TRBD1. The ends lost 0 bases at V and 6 bases at J; junction bases unmatched: 8. CDR1 is SGHTA, CDR2 FQGNSA, per germline. This CDR3 is built from 15 residues. The CDR3 spells CASSLAELNRGEQYF. Written as DNA, the CDR3 is TGTGCCAGCAGCTTAGCCGAACTAAACAGGGGCGAGCAGTACTTC.

This sequence joins TRBV19 and TRBJ2-2, with TRBD2 matching over 13 bases. J lost 3 bases, V lost 6 bases, and 4 bases had no gene match. CDR1 and CDR2 from the germline V gene are LNHDA and SQIVND (reference sequence). This CDR3 is 16 amino acids long. CDR3 coding DNA: TGTGCCAGTAGGGGACTAGCGGGGTCGGACACCGGGGAGCTGTTTTTT. Translation gives CASRGLAGSDTGELFF.

The chain is built from TRBV24-1 and TRBJ1-2; no firm D call. CDR3 length: 14 amino acids. Trimming shortened V by 0 bases and J by 2 bases, and 6 bases separated the two germline ends. Germline V lookup: CDR1 KGHDR, CDR2 SFDVKD. CDR3 sequence: CATSDLNSNYGYTF. The CDR3 region has the DNA TGTGCCACCAGTGATTTGAACAGCAACTATGGCTACACCTTC.

J is TRBJ2-7 and V is TRBV6-6; TRBD1 agrees at 10 bases. Germline V gene lookup returns CDR1 MNHNY and CDR2 SVGAGI (reference sequence). Trimming at V came to 6 bases and at J to 3 bases, leaving 2 bases not matched to a gene. The length of the CDR3 is 13 residues. This CDR3 is CASSDRGLYEQYF. In DNA, the CDR3 is TGTGCCAGCAGCGACAGGGGGCTCTACGAGCAGTACTTC.

The chain uses TRBV28 and TRBJ1-5; 10 bases align to TRBD1. In germline, CDR1 is MDHEN, CDR2 SYDVKM. The CDR3 has 14 amino acids. V was pared by 6 bases and J by 8 bases, with 7 bases of the junction left unmatched. The DNA of the CDR3 is TGTGCCAGCAGCTGGGGACAGGGGAGGAAGCCCCAGCATTTT. Its translation: CASSWGQGRKPQHF.

The V call is TRBV25-1, the J call TRBJ2-5, with a tentative D call TRBD2 (6 bases). Germline CDR1 is MGHDK and CDR2 is SYGVNS. The CDR3 has 16 amino acids. V was cut by 4 bases and J by 0 bases, with 15 bases left in between. The CDR3 here is CASSVPWGTDQETQYF. DNA for the CDR3: TGTGCCAGCAGTGTCCCATGGGGGACTGACCAAGAGACCCAGTACTTC.

The chain combines TRBV7-2 with TRBJ1-3, with TRBD1 identical over 8 bases. Germline trimming cut 2 bases from V and 3 bases from J; bases unmatched to any gene: 3. Germline CDR1 SGHTA, CDR2 FQGNSA. The CDR3 covers 15 residues. As DNA, the CDR3 is TGTGCCAGCAGCTTATCGGGACAGGTTGGAAACACCATATATTTT. It yields the protein CASSLSGQVGNTIYF.

This clone was seen only once. The genes are TRBV5-6 and TRBJ1-2, with D uncertain. Germline loops: CDR1 SGHDT, CDR2 YYEEEE. The CDR3 sequence is 12 residues long. V was clipped by 0 bases and J by 4 bases, with 4 bases between them. The CDR3 bases are TGTGCCAGCAGCTTGGCGGTCTATGGCTACACCTTC. As protein: CASSLAVYGYTF.

The V and J genes are TRBV28 and TRBJ2-7; TRBD1 aligns across 7 bases. After removal of 6 bases from V and 2 bases from J, the junction contained 7 bases not matched to a gene. This CDR3 is 14 amino acids long. Germline CDR1 is MDHEN and CDR2 is SYDVKM. The CDR3 sequence: CASSPGTVTYEQYF. For the CDR3, the DNA is TGTGCCAGCAGCCCAGGGACAGTAACCTACGAGCAGTACTTC.

This sequence joins TRBV19 and TRBJ2-3, with D maybe TRBD2 (5 bases). This CDR3 spans 16 amino acids. Trimming stripped 4 bases from V and 5 bases from J, with 19 bases between. CDR1 is LNHDA, CDR2 SQIVND, per germline (reference sequence). The CDR3 nucleotides read TGTGCCAGTAGTACAACCCTAGGGCTAGCTGGAGATACGCAGTATTTT. Its translation: CASSTTLGLAGDTQYF.

The chain joins TRBV6-5 to TRBJ2-7; D is possibly TRBD2 (6 bases). Trimming took 8 bases from V and 3 from J, leaving 11 bases between them. The CDR3 length is 12 residues. Germline V CDR1 and CDR2: MNHEY, SVGAGI. The CDR3 DNA follows: TGTGCCAGCGAAGGGGACTTCTACGAGCAGTACTTC. Protein: CASEGDFYEQYF.

The rearrangement joins TRBV11-3 to TRBJ2-3; TRBD1 aligns across 10 bases. The CDR3 sequence is 17 residues long. Germline CDR1 and CDR2: SGHNT and YENEEA. V dropped 1 base and J dropped 2; count of bases not matched to a gene: 6. CDR3 protein: CASSLGRTGGATDTQYF. The DNA for the CDR3 is TGTGCCAGCAGCTTAGGACGGACAGGGGGAGCCACAGATACGCAGTATTTT.

The J gene is TRBJ1-3, the V gene TRBV11-2; D uncertain. CDR1 is SGHAT and CDR2 is FQNNGV in the germline V gene. The CDR3 has 14 amino acids. V dropped 5 bases and J dropped 0 bases, with 8 bases sitting between them. CDR3 region: CASSHPSSGNTIYF. The CDR3 region has the DNA TGTGCCAGCAGCCACCCGAGCTCTGGAAACACCATATATTTT.

Written as DNA, the CDR3 is TGTGCCAGCAGAGGACAGGGGGCGACCTATAATTCACCCCTCCACTTT. Protein sequence: CASRGQGATYNSPLHF. V gene TRBV28 combines with J gene TRBJ1-6; 11 bases match TRBD1. The V segment lost 6 bases and the J segment 2 bases; nucleotides outside the gene matches: 3. The CDR3 consists of 16 residues. Per the germline V gene, CDR1 is MDHEN and CDR2 is SYDVKM.